Presented here are 13 T cell receptor beta chains from one specimen sequenced in a study of CD8+CD57+ T cells in acquired aplastic anemia. TCR beta VDJ and CDR3 profiles were obtained from a genomic DNA template. TCRdb re-derived calls from the reads in MiXCR, one entry per CDR3 protein. The repertoire consists of about 190,000 distinct CDR3 sequences, with under 55% occurring once and the leading ten covering about 9.5%. The patients chosen for sequencing had shown expansion of CD8+CD57+ cells (detected by flow cytometry). Sequenced: sorted CD4+, CD8+, or CD8+CD57+ T cells (not recorded which) from PBMCs. These receptors were obtained from a human donor with aplastic anemia.

This clonotype was found many times. The chain combines TRBV12-3 or TRBV12-4 with TRBJ2-3, with D maybe TRBD2 (6 bases). V shed 3 bases and J shed 2 bases, with 18 bases lying between them. This CDR3 region has 17 residues. The CDR3 sequence: CASSFRPMGGPTDTQYF. DNA for the CDR3: TGTGCCAGCAGTTTTAGGCCCATGGGGGGACCCACAGATACGCAGTATTTT.

On this clonotype: A much larger clone is a single base away; this may be a read error. The CDR3, as DNA: TGTGCCAGCAGCTTGGGGGGGGCCTTAACGAAAACTGAAGCTTTCTTT. Protein sequence: CASSLGGALTKTEAFF. The rearrangement links TRBV5-5 to TRBJ1-1; perhaps TRBD1 as D (6 bases). V gave up 0 bases and J gave up 5 bases, with 17 bases separating them. The CDR3 is 16 residues long. Germline CDR1 reads SGHKS; CDR2 reads YYEKEE (reference sequence).

This clonotype appeared many times. Germline and junction disagree at one end, which may indicate a read error. The V gene is TRBV7-7, the J gene TRBJ2-1, with 14 bases matching TRBD2. Germline-derived CDR1 and CDR2 are SSHAT and FNYEAQ (reference sequence). CDR3 length: 16 residues. Here the CDR3 reads CASSLGLAGGGNEQFF. CDR3 DNA sequence: TGTGCTAGCAGCTTAGGACTAGCGGGGGGAGGCAATGAGCAGTTCTTC.

The sample holds many counts of this clonotype. This chain connects TRBV6-1 to TRBJ1-2; D gene uncertain. Germline V gene sequence: CDR1 MNHNS, CDR2 SASEGT. This CDR3 has 14 amino acids. The V and J ends lost 10 bases and 5 bases respectively, with 20 bases between them. The DNA of the CDR3 is TGTGCCATCCGGCGATCCCTGGTTGGGTATGGCTACACCTTC. Protein product: CAIRRSLVGYGYTF.

This clonotype appeared a few times. A much larger clone is a single base away; this may be a read error. CDR3 sequence: CAISGDTGTENYGYTF. CDR3 DNA sequence: TGTGCCATCAGTGGAGATACCGGGACAGAGAACTATGGCTACACCTTC. The rearrangement uses TRBV10-3 and TRBJ1-2; 7 bases are a match to TRBD1. The junction had 10 bases not matched to a gene; V was cut back by 4 bases and J by 2 bases. Germline CDR1 is ENHRY and CDR2 is SYGVKD. CDR3 size: 16 residues.

The sample holds many counts of this clonotype. V usage is TRBV5-1 and J usage is TRBJ2-1; 8 bases agree with TRBD2. The CDR3 is 15 residues long. The germline gives CDR1 SGHRS, CDR2 YFSETQ. The ends lost 0 bases at V and 8 bases at J; junction bases unmatched: 7. The CDR3 nucleotides read TGCGCCAGCAGCTTGGGAGCGGGAGAGGGTCATGAGCAGTTCTTC. Translating gives CASSLGAGEGHEQFF.

The chain uses TRBV2 and TRBJ2-7; TRBD2 agrees at 8 bases. The germline V gene encodes CDR1 SNHLY and CDR2 FYNNEI. V dropped 3 bases and J dropped 6; count of bases not matched to a gene: 4. This CDR3 is built from 13 residues. The CDR3 loop is CASSDQLAAEQYF. The DNA of the CDR3 is TGTGCCAGCAGTGACCAACTAGCGGCCGAGCAGTACTTC.

This chain uses TRBV6-1 with TRBJ1-1; no firm D call. The CDR3 sequence is 11 residues long. CDR1 MNHNS and CDR2 SASEGT come from the germline V gene. The ends were cut back, 6 bases at V and 10 bases at J, with 12 bases in the middle. This CDR3 is CASSSLIGAFF. The DNA of the CDR3 is TGTGCCAGCAGCAGCTTAATCGGAGCTTTCTTT.

As concerns this clonotype: A read error may produce the germline difference seen at one junction end. V gene TRBV20-1 combines with J gene TRBJ1-1; no firm D call. This CDR3 has 13 amino acids. Germline V CDR1 and CDR2: DFQATT, SNEGSKA (reference sequence). The CDR3 DNA sequence: TGCAGTGCCGGAAGGACTATGAAGACTGAAGCTTTCTTT. It codes for CSAGRTMKTEAFF.

This rearrangement joins TRBV28 to TRBJ2-7; TRBD1 matches at 9 bases. CDR1 and CDR2 from the germline V gene are MDHEN and SYDVKM. V lost 2 bases to trimming and J lost 4 bases; unmatched junction nucleotides: 3. The CDR3 has 14 residues. Here the CDR3 DNA reads TGTGCCAGCAGTTTAGGGACAGGGAAGTACGAGCAGTACTTC. Translation: CASSLGTGKYEQYF.

The J gene is TRBJ1-5, the V gene TRBV20-1; 8 positions match TRBD1. Germline CDR1 reads DFQATT; CDR2 reads SNEGSKA (reference sequence). The CDR3 extends over 14 amino acids. Trimming at V came to 3 bases and at J to 2 bases, leaving 3 bases not matched to a gene. CDR3 DNA: TGCAGTGCTAGTAGACAGGGGCGCAATCAGCCCCAGCATTTT. It specifies CSASRQGRNQPQHF.

CDR3 in amino acids: CASSIRTGLGSGANVLTF. The CDR3 DNA follows: TGTGCCAGTAGTATTAGGACAGGCCTGGGCTCTGGGGCCAACGTCCTGACTTTC. The rearrangement joins TRBV19 to TRBJ2-6, with TRBD1 matching 7 bases. The CDR3 consists of 18 residues. Trimming cost V 3 bases and J 0 bases; bases outside gene matches: 8. CDR1 LNHDA and CDR2 SQIVND come from the germline V gene (reference sequence).

This clonotype was seen a single time. One end of the junction does not line up with germline, which may come from a read error. The CDR3 loop is CVSSLGAQPQHF. CDR3 bases: TGTGTCAGCAGCTTAGGGGCTCAGCCCCAGCATTTT. The chain recombines TRBV7-2 with TRBJ1-5, with D possibly being TRBD1 (5 bases). This CDR3 comprises 12 residues. Germline assignment: CDR1 SGHTA and CDR2 FQGNSA.